One and the same sample provided the 15 T cell receptor beta chains below, sequenced in a study of beta chain features in type 1 diabetes. Notes on the study in general: People with Type 1 diabetes carried modestly yet significantly shorter TCRB CDR3s in all four CD4+ subsets.

No antigen has been assigned to these receptors. As every portion of the isolated RNA was reverse transcribed, the sequencing read expressed TCRB transcripts. Produced via immunoSEQ multiplex PCR; TCRdb's table is partial and in-frame only. The sample shows 300,000 to 400,000 clones, over 8.5% of them seen only once. Material: central memory CD4+ T cells from blood. These receptors came from a man younger than 45 with type 1 diabetes.

The V call is TRBV5-4, the J call TRBJ2-5; D call uncertain. The CDR3 has 11 amino acids. V gave up 4 bases and J gave up 5 bases, with 6 bases separating them. Germline CDR1 reads SGHNT; CDR2 reads YYREEE (reference sequence). DNA of the CDR3: TGTGCCAGCAGCAGGCAGGAGACCCAGTACTTC. This codes for CASSRQETQYF.

This clone was found a few times. The CDR3 bases are TGTGCCAGCAGCTATAGGGCAGAGACCCAGTACTTC. Amino acid sequence: CASSYRAETQYF. The chain recombines TRBV7-2 with TRBJ2-5; D gene unclear. V lost 4 bases and J lost 4, with 7 bases in between. Germline CDR1 is SGHTA and CDR2 is FQGNSA. CDR3 size: 12 residues.

V usage is TRBV7-8 and J usage is TRBJ1-5; D perhaps matches TRBD1 (6 bases). The CDR3 has 14 amino acids. V shed 5 bases and J shed 4 bases, with 12 bases lying between them. In germline, CDR1 is SGHVS, CDR2 FQNEAQ. The CDR3 loop reads CASSPYQGNQPQHF. Written as DNA, the CDR3 is TGTGCCAGCAGCCCATACCAGGGGAATCAGCCCCAGCATTTT.

This clone has only a few counts. The chain is built from TRBV29-1 and TRBJ1-2; tentatively, D is TRBD1 (5 bases). Trimming cost V 3 bases and J 8 bases, with 13 bases left between them. The CDR3 extends over 12 amino acids. Germline CDR1 SQVTM, CDR2 ANQGSEA. The CDR3 sequence: CSVEGGSLGYTF. DNA of the CDR3: TGCAGCGTTGAGGGGGGGTCCCTAGGCTACACCTTC.

This clone was recorded many times. The chain has TRBV4-1 and TRBJ2-4, with 11 nucleotides matching TRBD2. The CDR3 runs to 14 residues. Germline values: CDR1 MGHRA, CDR2 YSYEKL. V lost 0 bases, J lost 8 bases, and 0 bases stayed unmatched. The CDR3 nucleotides read TGCGCCAGCAGCCAAGATAGCGGGAGGGACATTCAGTACTTC. Translation: CASSQDSGRDIQYF.

The genes are TRBV7-2 and TRBJ2-5, with 11 bases aligning to TRBD1. V lost 3 bases, J lost 2 bases, and 2 bases stayed unmatched. Germline V gene lookup returns CDR1 SGHTA and CDR2 FQGNSA. This CDR3 region has 15 residues. CDR3 sequence reads: CASSLDRGPQETQYF. The DNA for the CDR3 is TGTGCCAGCAGCTTGGACAGGGGGCCACAAGAGACCCAGTACTTC.

The chain uses TRBV27 and TRBJ1-2, with D possibly being TRBD1 (6 bases). CDR3 size: 14 residues. The V gene's germline CDR1 is MNHEY and CDR2 SMNVEV (reference sequence). The ends were cut back, 5 bases at V and 4 bases at J, with 14 bases in the middle. Here the CDR3 reads CASSNRDGSYGYTF. The CDR3 coding sequence is TGTGCCAGCAGTAACAGGGATGGGAGCTATGGCTACACCTTC.

This chain connects TRBV9 to TRBJ2-3; 11 bases align to TRBD2. This CDR3 has 16 amino acids. After removal of 3 bases from V and 2 bases from J, the junction contained 5 bases not matched to a gene. Germline CDR1 is SGDLS and CDR2 is YYNGEE. CDR3 coding DNA: TGTGCCAGCAGCGAGGTAGCGGGAGGGTACACAGATACGCAGTATTTT. It codes for CASSEVAGGYTDTQYF.

V is TRBV7-3 and J is TRBJ2-1; 8 bases are a match to TRBD1. Germline V gives CDR1 SGHTA, CDR2 FQGTGA. Losses at the gene ends were 5 bases for V and 14 bases for J; bases not matched to a gene: 8. The CDR3 consists of 12 residues. The CDR3 DNA reads as TGTGCCAGCAGCCAAGGAACAGGGGGGAAGTTCTTC. Translation: CASSQGTGGKFF. The full variable domain, rest sourced from reference TRBV7-3 and TRBJ2-1, is GAGVSQTPSNKVTEKGKYVELRCDPISGHTALYWYRQSLGQGPEFLIYFQGTGAADDSGLPNDRFFAVRPEGSVSTLKIQRTERGDSAVYLCASSQGTGGKFFGPGTRLTVL.

This clone was recorded a few times. This rearrangement joins TRBV27 to TRBJ2-5, with 8 bases aligning to TRBD1. The J segment lost 5 bases and the V segment lost 4 bases, leaving 9 bases of the junction unmatched. CDR3 length: 15 amino acids. In germline, CDR1 is MNHEY, CDR2 SMNVEV (reference sequence). The CDR3, as DNA: TGTGCCAGCAGTTCCAATGACAGGGGTGTGGAGACCCAGTACTTC. Translated, it gives CASSSNDRGVETQYF.

The table lists this clone with a few counts. The V and J genes are TRBV18 and TRBJ1-2; TRBD1 is a possible D gene (6 bases). This CDR3 is 12 amino acids long. The V end was cut by 2 bases, the J end by 10 bases, with 11 bases between. CDR1 is KGHSH, CDR2 LQKENI, per germline. The CDR3 spells CASSPIGGDYTF. CDR3 in DNA: TGTGCCAGCTCACCAATCGGGGGCGACTACACCTTC.

This clone was picked up a small number of times. V is TRBV27 and J is TRBJ2-3; perhaps TRBD2 as D (6 bases). V dropped 6 bases and J dropped 6 bases, with 25 bases sitting between them. CDR1 is MNHEY, CDR2 SMNVEV, per germline (reference sequence). CDR3 size: 17 residues. The CDR3 spells CASSSTGGSSGGDTQYF. CDR3 bases: TGTGCCAGCAGCTCCACAGGTGGGAGCTCCGGAGGGGATACGCAGTATTTT.

The CDR3 sequence is CASSYERAGSGNTIYF. CDR3 nucleotide sequence: TGTGCCAGCAGTTATGAGCGGGCAGGCTCTGGAAACACCATATATTTT. The chain uses TRBV6-6 and TRBJ1-3, with no clear D. CDR1 is MNHNY and CDR2 is SVGAGI in the germline V gene (reference sequence). V gave up 3 bases and J gave up 0 bases, with 12 bases separating them. The CDR3 covers 16 residues.

As regards this clone: Other DNA sequences in the sample encode the same CDR3. The V call is TRBV6-1, the J call TRBJ2-2, with no clear D. Deletions cut 3 bases from V and 2 bases from J, with 13 bases between. The CDR3 loop spans 16 amino acids. Looked up from germline, CDR1 is MNHNS and CDR2 is SASEGT. The CDR3 loop reads CASSELTPLNTGELFF. CDR3 nucleotide sequence: TGTGCCAGCAGTGAGCTCACCCCTTTAAACACCGGGGAGCTGTTTTTT.

There are a few counts of this clone. The chain combines TRBV27 with TRBJ2-7; 9 nucleotides align to TRBD1. Germline CDR1 reads MNHEY; CDR2 reads SMNVEV (reference sequence). The CDR3 runs to 13 residues. V lost 1 base, J lost 6 bases, and 1 base stayed unmatched. CDR3 sequence: CASSLYRGREQYF. Written as DNA, the CDR3 is TGTGCCAGCAGTTTATACAGGGGGCGCGAGCAGTACTTC.